Listed below are T cell receptor beta chains from one sample, sequenced in a study of spatial heterogeneity in lung cancer. TCRdb called the 5' RACE reads again in MiXCR, with one record for every CDR3 protein. Of under 100,000 distinct CDR3 sequences in the sample, 7.5% to 10% are singletons; the top ten hold about 7.1%. The material sequenced was PBMCs, taken at surgery. These receptors all come from a male donor with early-stage non-small cell lung cancer. CDR3s include the opening cysteine and the closing phenylalanine or tryptophan. D genes are given only for firm matches. The size field is filled for only some rows; it gives once, few, many or a size class.

TRBV4-2	-	-	TRBJ2-3	CASSPTSGGAYTQYF	TGTGCCAGCAGCCCGACTAGTGGCGGGGCGTATACGCAGTATTTT
TRBV29-1	TRBD1	few	TRBJ2-3	CSVDTGATDTQYF	TGCAGCGTTGATACAGGGGCCACAGATACGCAGTATTTT
TRBV18	-	many	TRBJ2-1	CASSPEGNEQFF	TGTGCCAGCTCACCAGAGGGGAATGAGCAGTTCTTC
TRBV7-9	-	many	TRBJ1-4	CASSLDGERKLFF	TGTGCCAGCAGCTTAGACGGGGAGCGGAAACTGTTTTTT
TRBV6-2/TRBV6-3	-	-	TRBJ1-2	CASRPTGNYYGYTF	TGTGCCAGCAGGCCCACAGGGAACTACTATGGCTACACCTTC
TRBV4-2	TRBD2	-	TRBJ2-1	CASSPKPVAGGPYNEQFF	TGTGCCAGCAGCCCAAAGCCAGTAGCGGGGGGTCCCTACAATGAGCAGTTCTTC
TRBV5-1	TRBD2	-	TRBJ2-2	CASSLRASGPNTGELFF	TGCGCCAGCAGCTTGAGAGCTAGCGGTCCGAACACCGGGGAGCTGTTTTTT
TRBV5-1	TRBD1	many	TRBJ2-1	CASSRGTAESLYNEQFF	TGCGCCAGCAGCAGAGGGACAGCCGAAAGCCTCTACAATGAGCAGTTCTTC
TRBV5-4	-	few	TRBJ1-5	CASSLAGNTPQPQHF	TGTGCCAGCAGCTTGGCCGGTAATACCCCTCAGCCCCAGCATTTT
TRBV3-1	-	-	TRBJ1-2	CASSQDHGRDGYGYTF	TGTGCCAGCAGCCAAGATCATGGCAGGGACGGCTATGGCTACACCTTC
TRBV6-1	TRBD1	few	TRBJ1-1	CASRDRVNTEAFF	TGTGCCAGCAGGGACAGGGTAAACACTGAAGCTTTCTTT
TRBV4-2	-	few	TRBJ1-2	CASSQEPLGGYTF	TGTGCCAGCAGCCAAGAACCGCTTGGAGGCTACACCTTC
TRBV12-5	-	few	TRBJ2-3	CASGPLGVRTDTQYF	TGTGCTAGTGGTCCCTTGGGGGTGCGCACAGATACGCAGTATTTT
TRBV6-4	TRBD1	many	TRBJ2-1	CASSVGTGGYNEQFF	TGTGCCAGCAGTGTCGGGACAGGGGGCTACAATGAGCAGTTCTTC
TRBV3-1	-	few	TRBJ1-1	CASSQDLGLVDTEAFF	TGTGCCAGCAGCCAAGATCTGGGGTTGGTGGACACTGAAGCTTTCTTT
TRBV6-2/TRBV6-3	-	-	TRBJ1-5	CASSYRGGGQPQHF	TGTGCCAGCAGTTACCGGGGGGGCGGTCAGCCCCAGCATTTT
TRBV5-4	TRBD2	many	TRBJ2-5	CASSLVRTSQETQYF	TGTGCCAGCAGCTTGGTTAGGACTAGCCAAGAGACCCAGTACTTC
TRBV7-2	TRBD2	few	TRBJ2-2	CASSSQRGGLPFPNTGELFF	TGTGCCAGCAGCTCACAGCGGGGGGGCCTCCCCTTCCCGAACACCGGGGAGCTGTTTTTT
TRBV5-1	TRBD2	-	TRBJ2-3	CASTTSGSGTDTQYF	TGCGCCAGCACAACTAGCGGGAGTGGCACAGATACGCAGTATTTT
TRBV11-2	TRBD2	-	TRBJ2-5	CASSPPASGNQETQYF	TGTGCCAGCAGCCCACCGGCTAGCGGGAACCAAGAGACCCAGTACTTC
TRBV11-2	-	many	TRBJ2-5	CASSSQRETQYF	TGTGCCAGCAGCTCCCAGAGGGAGACCCAGTACTTC
TRBV2	TRBD1	many	TRBJ1-6	CASSVGQLNSPLHF	TGTGCCAGCAGTGTGGGACAGCTGAATTCACCCCTCCACTTT